This TCR beta chain was sequenced during a study of CD8+CD57+ T cells in acquired aplastic anemia. Study conclusions and caveats: The CD8+ Simpson's diversity of patients and controls was not significantly different. Patients shared around 30 CD8+ CDR3 sequences with controls.

Genomic DNA, the template, was used for profiling of the TCR beta VDJ and CDR3. TCRdb re-called the reads through MiXCR, storing one row per CDR3 protein. The sample comprises roughly 300,000 distinct CDR3 sequences, around three fifths of which are singletons, and around 8% rests with the top ten. In the case of this clonotype: Its antigen is unidentified.

Unmatched junction bases numbered 13, after V lost 0 bases and J lost 5 bases. The CDR3 covers 17 residues. Germline V gene sequence: CDR1 SGHRS, CDR2 YFSETQ. The sequenced sample consisted of sorted CD4+, CD8+, or CD8+CD57+ T cells (not recorded which) from PBMCs. This sequence originates from a human donor with severe aplastic anemia or a healthy control (not recorded which). V usage is TRBV5-1 and J usage is TRBJ2-7; 8 nucleotides match TRBD2. The DNA of the CDR3 is TGCGCCAGCAGCTTGGCCGGCGGGGGGAAACGGGAAGACGAGCAGTACTTC. It translates to CASSLAGGGKREDEQYF.